These 2 T cell receptor beta chains were all obtained from the same sample, sequenced in a study of cytomegalovirus exposure and HLA in healthy donors. With 60 Vbeta and 13 Jbeta primers, the PCR was carried out. The method was immunoSEQ multiplex PCR; TCRdb's version includes in-frame clones alone and lacks a portion of them. The sample contains about 110,000 clones, 80% to 90% of which appear only once. Sequences were obtained from PBMCs. These receptors all stem from a man aged 50 or older in good health and CMV-seronegative.

On this clone itself: The same CDR3 arises from other DNA sequences in this sample as well. The J gene is TRBJ1-1, the V gene TRBV7-9; maybe TRBD1 (5 bases). The CDR3 covers 13 residues. V was shortened by 6 bases and J by 0 bases, with 8 bases between the two germline ends. The germline gives CDR1 SEHNR, CDR2 FQNEAQ (reference sequence). CDR3 coding DNA: TGTGCCAGCAGGGGGGGGGTGAACACTGAAGCTTTCTTT. It encodes CASRGGVNTEAFF.

The genes are TRBV18 and TRBJ1-1; D gene unclear. V shed 6 bases and J shed 2 bases, with 13 bases lying between them. The germline CDR1 and CDR2 sequences are KGHSH and LQKENI. The CDR3 extends over 14 amino acids. The CDR3 DNA follows: TGTGCCAGCTCCCTATTAGAGGGTAACACTGAAGCTTTCTTT. This codes for CASSLLEGNTEAFF.